Shown below are 10 T cell receptor beta chains from a single sample sequenced in a study of tumor-infiltrating lymphocytes in primary liver carcinoma. cDNA specific to TCR beta was made from about 0.45 ug of total RNA, with a constant-region primer employed for priming. Three-round nested multiplex PCR performed with slightly modified ARM-PCR produced the TCR beta libraries. Each of the first two PCR rounds ran approximately 11 cycles with TRBV1-TRBV30 forward and C-beta reverse primers. TCRdb fed the multiplex PCR reads into MiXCR, producing one record per CDR3 protein. The table lists approximately 60,000 distinct CDR3 sequences, approximately 70% of them singletons. Extraction of RNA together with DNA used about 17-30 mg of unsorted bulk tissue. Sequencing input: liver tumor tissue from sampling region 2. As to subset: tumor region T2, inferior pole. The receptors shown here come from a man in his forties or fifties with primary liver carcinoma and hepatitis B virus infection.

This rearrangement joins TRBV19 to TRBJ1-1; D not resolved. The CDR3 covers 15 residues. The ends were cut back, 3 bases at V and 8 bases at J, with 19 bases in the middle. The germline gives CDR1 LNHDA, CDR2 SQIVND (reference sequence). The CDR3 DNA sequence: TGTGCCAGTAGTATGTTTGAGGGTGTCGGGGTGGAAGCTTTCTTT. Translation: CASSMFEGVGVEAFF.

As for this clonotype: One end of the junction is discordant with germline, which a read error may explain. The chain carries TRBV4-1 and TRBJ2-6, with D possibly TRBD1 on 5 matching bases. This CDR3 is built from 18 residues. Germline V gene lookup returns CDR1 MGHRA and CDR2 YSYEKL. CDR3 in DNA: TGCGCCAGCAGCCAGACCCGCACAGGCCACTCTGGGGCCAACGACCTGACTTTC. Translation: CASSQTRTGHSGANDLTF.

Turning to this clonotype: At one end the junction does not follow the germline gene, possibly because of a read error. The chain carries TRBV28 and TRBJ2-7; 11 nucleotides line up with TRBD2. CDR3 length: 15 residues. Germline lookup yields CDR1 MDHEN and CDR2 SYDVKM. CDR3 amino acids: CASRSGLAGTYEHYF. DNA for the CDR3: TGTGCCAGCAGATCCGGACTAGCGGGTACCTACGAGCATTACTTC. The whole variable domain, remainder taken from reference TRBV28 and TRBJ2-7, is DVKVTQSSRYLVKRTGEKVFLECVQDMDHENMFWYRQDPGLGLRLIYFSYDVKMKEKGDIPEGYSVSREKKERFSLILESASTNQTSMYLCASRSGLAGTYEHYFGPGTRLTVT.

In regard to this clonotype: A much larger clone differs from this one at a single base, so this may be a read error. CDR3 bases: TGTGCCAGCAGCTTAGGTGTCTCGAACATTAAGCAGTTCTTC. Protein product: CASSLGVSNIKQFF. The V and J genes are TRBV11-3 and TRBJ2-1; D remains ambiguous. V gave up 1 base and J gave up 11 bases, with 15 bases separating them. In germline, CDR1 is SGHNT, CDR2 YENEEA. The CDR3 totals 14 residues.

Turning to this clonotype: Being one base from a much bigger clone, this may be a read error. This chain joins TRBV5-1 and TRBJ2-1, with TRBD1 matching over 8 bases. The CDR3 totals 15 residues. In germline, CDR1 is SGHRS, CDR2 YFSETQ. Here the CDR3 reads CASGLTRTGYNGQFF. CDR3 nucleotide sequence: TGCGCCAGCGGCCTTACGCGGACAGGGTACAATGGGCAGTTCTTC.

About this clonotype: This clone may be a read error of a much larger clone one base away. V usage is TRBV6-5 and J usage is TRBJ2-2; either TRBD1 or TRBD2 may supply D (5 bases each). Germline values: CDR1 MNHEY, CDR2 SVGAGI. CDR3 length: 15 amino acids. CDR3 nucleotide sequence: TGTGCCGGCAGTTACAGGTCCGTCAGGCCCGGGGACCTGTTTTTT. As protein: CAGSYRSVRPGDLFF.

This clonotype was seen a handful of times. The chain is built from TRBV4-2 and TRBJ2-3; D unclear. V lost 0 bases and J lost 6, with 10 bases in between. Germline CDR1 reads LGHNA; CDR2 reads YNFKEQ. The CDR3 runs to 14 residues. The CDR3 DNA reads as TGTGCCAGCAGCCAAGATTTAAGGCCGGATACGCAGTATTTT. Protein: CASSQDLRPDTQYF.

The chain has TRBV11-1 and TRBJ2-2; D is possibly TRBD1 or TRBD2 (5 bases each). The CDR3 is 16 amino acids. Germline V lookup: CDR1 SGHAT, CDR2 FQDESV (reference sequence). The V end was cut by 5 bases, the J end by 4 bases, with 17 bases between. CDR3 loop: CASSLRGQGRTGELFF. The CDR3 DNA sequence: TGTGCCAGCAGCCTTAGAGGGCAGGGTCGCACCGGGGAGCTGTTTTTT. Based on the CDR3 plus reference TRBV11-1 and TRBJ2-2, the full variable domain is EAEVAQSPRYKITEKSQAVAFWCDPISGHATLYWYRQILGQGPELLVQFQDESVVDDSQLPKDRFSAERLKGVDSTLKIQPAELGDSAMYLCASSLRGQGRTGELFFGEGSRLTVL.

This clonotype has a single count. Relative to the germline gene, one junction end is altered; a read error may explain this. The chain recombines TRBV4-1 with TRBJ2-3; TRBD2 agrees at 10 bases. Germline V lookup: CDR1 MGHRA, CDR2 YSYEKL. This CDR3 spans 18 amino acids. CDR3 nucleotides: TGCGTCAGCAGCCAGACCATTCCCCTAGCGGGAGTCACCGATATGCAGTATTTT. Translating gives CVSSQTIPLAGVTDMQYF.

The genes are TRBV6-5 and TRBJ2-3, with a weak D call TRBD1 (5 bases). Trimming shortened V by 2 bases and J by 5 bases, and 14 bases separated the two germline ends. Germline V gene lookup returns CDR1 MNHEY and CDR2 SVGAGI. The CDR3 runs to 15 residues. The CDR3: CASSYIHPGIDTQYF. In nucleotides, the CDR3 is TGTGCCAGCAGTTACATCCATCCAGGGATAGATACGCAGTATTTT.